This TCR beta chain was captured in a study of blood T cell repertoires in COVID-19. On the study more broadly: Acute and convalescent COVID-19 samples came from the United States, Italy and Spain. The analysed material was cDNA or gDNA that came from T cells, B-cell-depleted T cells, or PBMCs.

The germline V and J ends were trimmed by 4 bases and 8 bases, with 12 bases remaining between them. Per the germline V gene, CDR1 is LNHDA and CDR2 is SQIVND (reference sequence). The CDR3 length is 13 residues. As processed by the authors: How many nucleated cells were present was estimated from reference gene primer amplification. Assay used: immunoSEQ multiplex PCR; TCRdb lists only in-frame clones, some missing. That table supplies the V and J calls and clone size; D and trimming were determined from the DNA. This sample yields over 150,000 clones, of which just under 85% are seen a single time; about 29% belongs to the top ten.

The TCR sequence derives from a woman in her sixties with acute or convalescent COVID-19. The V call is TRBV19, the J call TRBJ2-1; D unclear. The specimen sequenced was peripheral blood. CDR3 amino acids: CASSRTFLDEQFF. DNA for the CDR3: TGTGCCAGTAGTAGAACATTCTTGGATGAGCAGTTCTTC.